The source of this T cell receptor (beta chain) is a study of shared clonotypes between healthy human individuals. CDR1 is SGHAT and CDR2 is FQNNGV in the germline V gene. Trimming shortened V by 3 bases and J by 3 bases, and 20 bases separated the two germline ends. The CDR3 spans 18 residues. Many counts were recorded for this clone. Method: immunoSEQ multiplex PCR; TCRdb's copy keeps in-frame clones and lacks some. Of some 900,000 clones listed, 60% to 85% are singletons. The clonotype was recovered from a man between 18 and 29 years old in good health. The sequencing sample was made of memory CD4+ T cells sorted from blood. Subset noted: CD45RA-negative fraction. The chain combines TRBV11-2 with TRBJ2-2; a possible D gene is TRBD2 (6 bases). The CDR3 loop reads CASSFSGSVWRDTGELFF. Here the CDR3 DNA reads TGTGCCAGCAGCTTCTCCGGTTCTGTCTGGAGGGACACCGGGGAGCTGTTTTTT.